The entry below gives a single T cell receptor (beta chain) sequence along with its context. No antigen is known for it. The V gene lost 4 bases and the J gene lost 6 bases, with 10 bases spanning the gap. Germline CDR1 SGHAT, CDR2 FQNNGV. The CDR3 contains 13 residues. The data are from a study of OX40 agonist ivuxolimab in advanced cancers. At the level of the study: In this trial design, patients received ivuxolimab intravenously at 0.01 to 10 mg/kg every 2 weeks.

The table came from immunoSEQ multiplex PCR; TCRdb's copy has only in-frame clones and leaves some out. This sample carries roughly 75,000 clones, around 86% of them seen once, and the ten largest clones take 6.2%. Overall study results and limits: Mean expanded clone counts were higher in CD8+ than CD4+ T cells. Blood T cells, both CD4+ and CD8+, expanded clonally by week 6 at 0.1 to 3.0 mg/kg.

Samples were taken at baseline and on day 1 of cycles 4 and 7. The V and J genes are TRBV11-2 and TRBJ2-1; D gene unclear. The receptor comes from an adult with an advanced solid tumor such as melanoma, head and neck, liver or kidney cancer. Source: CD4+ or CD8+ T cells sorted from blood, taken in a trial of the OX40 agonist ivuxolimab. The CDR3 region is CASSSVDGNEQFF. CDR3 DNA sequence: TGTGCCAGCAGCTCCGTCGACGGCAATGAGCAGTTCTTC. The full variable domain, in which reference TRBV11-2 and TRBJ2-1 provide the parts outside the CDR3, is EAGVAQSPRYKIIEKRQSVAFWCNPISGHATLYWYQQILGQGPKLLIQFQNNGVVDDSQLPKDRFSAERLKGVDSTLKIQPAKLEDSAVYLCASSSVDGNEQFFGPGTRLTVL.